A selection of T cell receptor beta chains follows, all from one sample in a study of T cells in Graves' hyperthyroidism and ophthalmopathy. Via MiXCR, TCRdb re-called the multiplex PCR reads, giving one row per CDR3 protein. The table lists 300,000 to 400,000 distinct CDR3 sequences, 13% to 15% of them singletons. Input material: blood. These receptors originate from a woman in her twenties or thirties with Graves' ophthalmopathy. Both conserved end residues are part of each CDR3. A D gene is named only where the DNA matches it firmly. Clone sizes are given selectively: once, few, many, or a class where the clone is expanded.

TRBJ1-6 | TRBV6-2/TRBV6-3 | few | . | CASSHREGNSPLHF | TGTGCCAGCAGCCACAGGGAGGGAAATTCACCCCTCCACTTT
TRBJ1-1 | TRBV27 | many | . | CATRLGNTEAFF | TGTGCCACCAGGCTGGGGAACACTGAAGCTTTCTTT
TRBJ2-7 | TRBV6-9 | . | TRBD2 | CASSYSGRHYEQYF | TGTGCCAGCAGTTATAGCGGGAGGCACTACGAGCAGTACTTC
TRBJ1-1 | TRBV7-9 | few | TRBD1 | CASSGYRGRLEAFF | TGTGCCAGCAGCGGATACAGGGGGCGGTTAGAAGCTTTCTTT
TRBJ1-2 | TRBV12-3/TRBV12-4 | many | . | CASSFWTGTNYGYTF | TGTGCCAGCAGTTTCTGGACGGGGACTAACTATGGCTACACCTTC
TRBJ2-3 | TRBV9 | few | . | CASSVWERDTDTQYF | TGTGCCAGCAGCGTATGGGAGAGGGACACAGATACGCAGTATTTT
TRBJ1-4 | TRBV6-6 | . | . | CASSYSIPATLKGEKLFF | TGTGCCAGCAGTTACTCGATTCCCGCCACATTGAAGGGTGAAAAACTGTTTTTT
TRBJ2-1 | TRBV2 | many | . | CASSERHASLGNEQFF | TGTGCCAGCAGTGAAAGGCACGCCTCCCTGGGAAATGAGCAGTTCTTC
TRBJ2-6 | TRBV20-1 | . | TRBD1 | CSAAHPGGLANVLTF | TGCAGTGCTGCCCATCCAGGGGGCTTGGCCAACGTCCTGACTTTC
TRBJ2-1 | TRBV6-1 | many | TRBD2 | CASSSRGGTYEQFF | TGTGCCAGCAGTTCGCGGGGGGGGACTTATGAGCAGTTCTTC
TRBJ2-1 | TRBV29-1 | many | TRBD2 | CSSSGGVYNEQFF | TGCAGCTCAAGCGGGGGGGTTTACAATGAGCAGTTCTTC
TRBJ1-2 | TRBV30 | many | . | CAWKSPASGYTF | TGTGCCTGGAAAAGTCCCGCTAGCGGCTACACCTTC
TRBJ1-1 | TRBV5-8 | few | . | CASSSNRENTEAFF | TGTGCCAGCAGCTCAAACAGGGAGAACACTGAAGCTTTCTTT
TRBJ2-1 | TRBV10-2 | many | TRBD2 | CASSDPGLAGVDEQFF | TGCGCCAGCAGTGACCCGGGACTAGCGGGGGTTGATGAGCAGTTCTTC
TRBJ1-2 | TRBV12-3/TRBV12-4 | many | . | CASSLVGLGYTF | TGTGCCAGCAGTTTAGTAGGGCTTGGCTACACCTTC
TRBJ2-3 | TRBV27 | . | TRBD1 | CASRNRDRDTDTQYF | TGTGCCAGCAGGAACCGGGACAGGGACACAGATACGCAGTATTTT
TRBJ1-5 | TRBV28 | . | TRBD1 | CASSTIHRDRDSNQPQHF | TGTGCCAGCAGTACAATACACCGGGACAGGGATAGCAATCAGCCCCAGCATTTT
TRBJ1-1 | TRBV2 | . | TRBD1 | CARDRKGPEAFF | TGTGCCAGGGACAGGAAGGGTCCTGAAGCTTTCTTT
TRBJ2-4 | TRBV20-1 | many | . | CSASSYGSLIAKNIQYF | TGCAGTGCTAGTTCTTACGGATCCCTCATAGCCAAAAACATTCAGTACTTC
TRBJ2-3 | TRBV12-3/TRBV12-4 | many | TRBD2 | CASRATSGIYTDTQYF | TGTGCCAGCAGGGCCACTAGCGGGATTTACACAGATACGCAGTATTTT
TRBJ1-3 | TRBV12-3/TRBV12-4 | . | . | CASRLRRELSGNTIYF | TGTGCCAGCAGATTACGCCGGGAACTCTCTGGAAACACCATATATTTT
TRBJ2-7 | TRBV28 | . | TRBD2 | CAALGGNIYEQYF | TGTGCCGCGCTCGGGGGGAACATCTACGAGCAGTACTTC
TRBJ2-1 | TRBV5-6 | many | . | CASSLETWGNEQFF | TGTGCCAGCAGCTTGGAGACATGGGGCAATGAGCAGTTCTTC
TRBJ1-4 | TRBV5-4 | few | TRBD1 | CASSSDRTGDEKLFF | TGTGCCAGCAGCTCGGACCGGACAGGGGATGAAAAACTGTTTTTT
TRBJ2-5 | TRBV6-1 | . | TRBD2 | CASSGLAGGQETQYF | TGTGCCAGCAGTGGACTAGCGGGGGGGCAGGAGACCCAGTACTTC
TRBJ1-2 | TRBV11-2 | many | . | CASSLLGDGNYGYTF | TGTGCCAGCAGCTTGCTAGGCGATGGTAACTATGGCTACACCTTC
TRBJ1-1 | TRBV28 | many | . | CASSLEAMNTEAFF | TGTGCCAGCAGTTTGGAGGCCATGAACACTGAAGCTTTCTTT
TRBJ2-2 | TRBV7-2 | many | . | CASSYRERRAGELFF | TGTGCCAGCAGCTATCGGGAGAGGCGGGCCGGGGAGCTGTTTTTT
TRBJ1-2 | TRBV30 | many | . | CAWNGWGDGYTF | TGTGCCTGGAATGGGTGGGGAGATGGCTACACCTTC
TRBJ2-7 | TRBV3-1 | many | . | CASSQGSGGLYEQYF | TGTGCCAGCAGCCAAGGTTCGGGGGGCCTGTACGAGCAGTACTTC
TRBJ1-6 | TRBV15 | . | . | CATSRDRGSNSPLHF | TGTGCCACCAGCAGAGATAGGGGGTCTAATTCACCCCTCCACTTT
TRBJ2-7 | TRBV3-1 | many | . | CASSSGPYEQYF | TGTGCCAGCAGCTCCGGGCCATACGAGCAGTACTTC
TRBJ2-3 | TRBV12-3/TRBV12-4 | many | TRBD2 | CASSTRTSGSTDTQYF | TGTGCCAGCAGTACGAGAACTAGCGGGAGCACAGATACGCAGTATTTT
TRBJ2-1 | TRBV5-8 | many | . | CASSLIGAVEQFF | TGTGCCAGCAGCTTGATCGGGGCCGTAGAGCAGTTCTTC
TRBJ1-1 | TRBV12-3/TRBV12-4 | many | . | CASSLSANTEAFF | TGTGCCAGCAGTTTATCGGCGAACACTGAAGCTTTCTTT
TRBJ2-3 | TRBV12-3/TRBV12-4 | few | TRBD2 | CASSEIPTSGGGGGDTQYF | TGTGCCAGCAGTGAAATCCCGACTAGCGGGGGGGGGGGGGGAGATACGCAGTATTTT
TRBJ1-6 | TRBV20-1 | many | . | CSARVLGTGNSPLHF | TGCAGTGCTAGAGTCCTAGGGACCGGAAATTCACCCCTCCACTTT
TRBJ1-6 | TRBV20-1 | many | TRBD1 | CSARDPGTGDNSPLHF | TGCAGTGCTAGAGACCCCGGGACAGGGGATAATTCACCCCTCCACTTT
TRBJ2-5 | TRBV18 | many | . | CASSPHPGPQETQYF | TGTGCCAGCTCACCACATCCAGGACCGCAAGAGACCCAGTACTTC
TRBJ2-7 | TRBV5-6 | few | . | CASIRVGTDTYEQYF | TGTGCCAGCATTAGGGTGGGGACGGATACCTACGAGCAGTACTTC
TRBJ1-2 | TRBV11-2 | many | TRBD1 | CASSFRQGNGYTF | TGTGCCAGCAGCTTCCGACAGGGCAATGGCTACACCTTC
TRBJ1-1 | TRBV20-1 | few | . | CSARPPPRTAFFF | TGCAGTGCTAGACCCCCGCCGAGGACAGCTTTCTTCTTT